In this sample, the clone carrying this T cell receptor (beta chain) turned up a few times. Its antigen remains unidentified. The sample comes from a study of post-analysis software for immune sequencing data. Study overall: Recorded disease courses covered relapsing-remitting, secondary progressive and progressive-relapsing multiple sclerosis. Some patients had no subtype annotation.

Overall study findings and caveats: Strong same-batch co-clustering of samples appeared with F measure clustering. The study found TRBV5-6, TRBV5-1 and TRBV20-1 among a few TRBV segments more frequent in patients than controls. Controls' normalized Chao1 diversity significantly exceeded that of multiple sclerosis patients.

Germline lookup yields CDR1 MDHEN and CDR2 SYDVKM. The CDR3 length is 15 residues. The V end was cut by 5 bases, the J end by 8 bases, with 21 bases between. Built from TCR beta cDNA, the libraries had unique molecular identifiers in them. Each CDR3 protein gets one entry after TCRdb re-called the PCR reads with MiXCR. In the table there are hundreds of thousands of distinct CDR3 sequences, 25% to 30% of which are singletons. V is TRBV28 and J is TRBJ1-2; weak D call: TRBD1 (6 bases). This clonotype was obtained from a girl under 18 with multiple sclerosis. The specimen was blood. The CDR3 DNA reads TGTGCCAGCAGTCCCCAGAGCTCAAGGGGGAAGGGCTACACCTTC. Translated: CASSPQSSRGKGYTF.